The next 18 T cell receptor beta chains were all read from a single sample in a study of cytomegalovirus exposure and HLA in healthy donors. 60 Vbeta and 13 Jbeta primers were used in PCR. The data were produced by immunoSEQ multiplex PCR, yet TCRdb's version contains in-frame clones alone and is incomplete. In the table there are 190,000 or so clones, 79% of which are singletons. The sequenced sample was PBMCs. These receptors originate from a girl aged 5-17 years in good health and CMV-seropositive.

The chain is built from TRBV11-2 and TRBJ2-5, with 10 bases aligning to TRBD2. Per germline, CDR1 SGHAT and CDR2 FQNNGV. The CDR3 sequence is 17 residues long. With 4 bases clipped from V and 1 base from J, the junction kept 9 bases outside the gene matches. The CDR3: CASSSLPGLATQETQYF. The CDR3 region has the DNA TGTGCCAGCAGCTCTCTTCCGGGACTAGCGACCCAAGAGACCCAGTACTTC.

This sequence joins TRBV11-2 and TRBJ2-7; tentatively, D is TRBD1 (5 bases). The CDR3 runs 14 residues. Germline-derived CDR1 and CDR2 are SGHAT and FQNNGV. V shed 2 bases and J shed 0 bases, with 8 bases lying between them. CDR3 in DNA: TGTGCCAGCAGCTTAAGACAGAGCTCCTACGAGCAGTACTTC. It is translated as CASSLRQSSYEQYF.

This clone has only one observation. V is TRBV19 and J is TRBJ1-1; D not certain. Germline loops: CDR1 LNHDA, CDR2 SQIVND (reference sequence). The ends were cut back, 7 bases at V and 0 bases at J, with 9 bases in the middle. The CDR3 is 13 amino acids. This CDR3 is CASNLGVNTEAFF. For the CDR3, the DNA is TGTGCCAGTAACCTCGGGGTGAACACTGAAGCTTTCTTT.

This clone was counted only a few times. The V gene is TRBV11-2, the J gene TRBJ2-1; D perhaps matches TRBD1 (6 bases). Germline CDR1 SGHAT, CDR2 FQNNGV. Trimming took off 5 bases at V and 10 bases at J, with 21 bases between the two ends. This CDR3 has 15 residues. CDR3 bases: TGTGCCAGCAGCCAACCAGGGACACTCCGACAGGAGCAGTTCTTC. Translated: CASSQPGTLRQEQFF.

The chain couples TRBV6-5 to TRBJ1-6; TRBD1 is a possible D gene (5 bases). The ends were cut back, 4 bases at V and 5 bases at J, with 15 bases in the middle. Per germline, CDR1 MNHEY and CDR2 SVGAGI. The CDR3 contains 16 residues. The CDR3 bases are TGTGCCAGCAGTTCGCGGACTGGGGGGAATAATTCACCCCTCCACTTT. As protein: CASSSRTGGNNSPLHF.

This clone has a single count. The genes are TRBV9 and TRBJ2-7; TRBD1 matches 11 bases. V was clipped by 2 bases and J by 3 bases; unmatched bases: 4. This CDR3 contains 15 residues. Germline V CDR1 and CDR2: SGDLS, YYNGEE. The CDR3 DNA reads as TGTGCCAGCAGCGTCCGGGACAGGGGGAACTACGAGCAGTACTTC. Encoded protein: CASSVRDRGNYEQYF. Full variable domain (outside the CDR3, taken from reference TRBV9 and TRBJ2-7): DSGVTQTPKHLITATGQRVTLRCSPRSGDLSVYWYQQSLDQGLQFLIQYYNGEERAKGNILERFSAQQFPDLHSELNLSSLELGDSALYFCASSVRDRGNYEQYFGPGTRLTVT.

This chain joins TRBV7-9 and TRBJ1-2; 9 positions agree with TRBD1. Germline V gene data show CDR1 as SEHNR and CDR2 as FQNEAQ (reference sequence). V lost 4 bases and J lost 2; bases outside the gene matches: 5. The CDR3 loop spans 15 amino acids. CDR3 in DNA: TGTGCCAGCAGCTCAAACAGGGGGCCGAACTATGGCTACACCTTC. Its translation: CASSSNRGPNYGYTF.

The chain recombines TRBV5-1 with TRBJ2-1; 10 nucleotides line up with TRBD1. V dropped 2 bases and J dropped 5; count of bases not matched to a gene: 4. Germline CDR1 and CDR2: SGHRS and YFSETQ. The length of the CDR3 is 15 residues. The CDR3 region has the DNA TGCGCCAGCAGCTTAGACAGGGGGCTCGACAATGAGCAGTTCTTC. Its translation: CASSLDRGLDNEQFF.

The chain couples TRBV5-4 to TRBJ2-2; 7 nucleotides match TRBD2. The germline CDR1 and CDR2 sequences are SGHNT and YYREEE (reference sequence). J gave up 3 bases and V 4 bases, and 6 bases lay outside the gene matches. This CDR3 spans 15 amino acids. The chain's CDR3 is CASSPVAGDTGELFF. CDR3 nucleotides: TGTGCCAGCAGCCCCGTAGCGGGCGACACCGGGGAGCTGTTTTTT.

The CDR3, as DNA: TGTGCCAGCAGTTACGCAGGGGACGAGCAGTACTTC. It is translated as CASSYAGDEQYF. The chain joins TRBV6-6 to TRBJ2-7, with TRBD1 as a possible D gene (6 bases). Trimming removed 2 bases at V and 5 bases at J, with 7 bases between. The length of the CDR3 is 12 residues. Looked up from germline, CDR1 is MNHNY and CDR2 is SVGAGI (reference sequence).

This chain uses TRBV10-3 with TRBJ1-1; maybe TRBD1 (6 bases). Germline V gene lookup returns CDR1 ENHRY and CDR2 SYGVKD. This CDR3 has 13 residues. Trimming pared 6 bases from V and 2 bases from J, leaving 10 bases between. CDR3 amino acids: CAIRNRDNTEAFF. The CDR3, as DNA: TGTGCCATCAGAAACAGGGATAACACTGAAGCTTTCTTT.

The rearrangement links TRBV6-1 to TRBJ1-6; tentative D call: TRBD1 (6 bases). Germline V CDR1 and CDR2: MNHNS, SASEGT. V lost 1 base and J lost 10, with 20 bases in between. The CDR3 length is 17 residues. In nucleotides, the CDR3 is TGTGCCAGCAGTGAAGTGGAGTGGGACACCACTGGGTCACCCCTCCACTTT. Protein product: CASSEVEWDTTGSPLHF.

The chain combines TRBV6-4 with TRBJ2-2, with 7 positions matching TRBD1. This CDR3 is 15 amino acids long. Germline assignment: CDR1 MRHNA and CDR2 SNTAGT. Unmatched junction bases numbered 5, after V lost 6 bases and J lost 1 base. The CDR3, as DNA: TGTGCCAGCAGGGCACAGGGGCTGAACACCGGGGAGCTGTTTTTT. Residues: CASRAQGLNTGELFF.

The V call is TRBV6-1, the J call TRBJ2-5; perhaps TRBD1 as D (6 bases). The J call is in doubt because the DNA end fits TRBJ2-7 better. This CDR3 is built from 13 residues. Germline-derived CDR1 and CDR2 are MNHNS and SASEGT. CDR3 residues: CASSVSRGYEQYF. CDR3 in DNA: TGTGCCAGCAGTGTTAGCAGGGGCTACGAGCAGTACTTC.

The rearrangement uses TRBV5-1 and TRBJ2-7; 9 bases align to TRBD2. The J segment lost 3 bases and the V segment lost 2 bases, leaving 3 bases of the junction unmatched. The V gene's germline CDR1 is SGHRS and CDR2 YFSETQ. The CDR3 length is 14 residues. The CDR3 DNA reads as TGCGCCAGCAGCTTAGGACTAGCGAGCTACGAGCAGTACTTC. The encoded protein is CASSLGLASYEQYF.

Here the CDR3 reads CASSSPTGSYEQYF. CDR3 DNA sequence: TGTGCCAGCAGCTCGCCGACAGGATCCTACGAGCAGTACTTC. V gene TRBV11-3 combines with J gene TRBJ2-7, with D possibly TRBD1 on 6 matching bases. This CDR3 spans 14 amino acids. The V end was cut by 4 bases, the J end by 1 base, with 11 bases between. Germline CDR1 SGHNT, CDR2 YENEEA.

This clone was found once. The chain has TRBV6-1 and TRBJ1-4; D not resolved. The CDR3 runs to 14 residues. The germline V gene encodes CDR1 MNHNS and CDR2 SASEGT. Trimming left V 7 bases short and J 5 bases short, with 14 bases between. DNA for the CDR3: TGTGCCAGCACCTTAAGCCAGGCGAATGAAAAACTGTTTTTT. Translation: CASTLSQANEKLFF.

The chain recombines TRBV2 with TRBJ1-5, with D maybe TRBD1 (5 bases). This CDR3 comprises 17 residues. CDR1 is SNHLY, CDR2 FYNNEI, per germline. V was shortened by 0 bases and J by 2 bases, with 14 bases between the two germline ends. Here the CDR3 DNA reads TGTGCCAGCAGTGAAGCTCGTGCTGACAGACGCAATCAGCCCCAGCATTTT. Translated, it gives CASSEARADRRNQPQHF.